The 28 T cell receptor beta chains reported below all come from one sample, sequenced in a study of persistence of HIV-infected CD4 T cells. Their recognized antigens are unknown. Sequencing used immunoSEQ version 4 in survey mode. Sequencing used immunoSEQ multiplex PCR; TCRdb keeps in-frame clones, though not all of them. This sample has about 36,000 clones, with under 90% found just once. The stimulus was an HIV-1 Gag 15-mer peptide pool, roughly 1 ug/peptide/mL. CD40L-negative CD69-negative CD45RO-high memory CD4+ T cells were sorted as populations depleted of antigen-responding cells. The starting material was cultured CD4+ T cells from PBMCs, obtained from a patient who received antiretroviral therapy. The receptor set was obtained from an adult with HIV. The donor label of this sample is uncertain.

The chain carries TRBV2 and TRBJ1-5; 11 positions agree with TRBD1. This CDR3 is built from 19 residues. Germline CDR1 is SNHLY and CDR2 is FYNNEI. V dropped 6 bases and J dropped 4; count of bases not matched to a gene: 17. CDR3 coding DNA: TGTGCCAGCAGGGGATCCCGGGACAGGGGGTTATTTGGGAATCAGCCCCAGCATTTT. Its protein is CASRGSRDRGLFGNQPQHF. The variable domain in full, completed from reference TRBV2 and TRBJ1-5, reads EPEVTQTPSHQVTQMGQEVILRCVPISNHLYFYWYRQILGQKVEFLVSFYNNEISEKSEIFDDQFSVERPDGSNFTLKIRSTKLEDSAMYFCASRGSRDRGLFGNQPQHFGDGTRLSIL.

The V and J genes are TRBV24-1 and TRBJ1-3, with TRBD1 matching 7 bases. The CDR3 is 17 residues long. V gave up 2 bases and J gave up 0 bases; unmatched junction bases: 6. Germline assignment: CDR1 KGHDR and CDR2 SFDVKD. The CDR3 coding sequence is TGTGCCACCAGTGATTCCTTGACAGGGCTCTCTGGAAACACCATATATTTT. Translating it yields CATSDSLTGLSGNTIYF.

The chain joins TRBV5-4 to TRBJ2-3; 10 bases match TRBD2. CDR3 length equals 16 residues. CDR1 and CDR2 (germline): SGHNT, YYREEE (reference sequence). Trimming cost V 0 bases and J 4 bases; bases outside gene matches: 5. CDR3 amino acids: CASSLVGAGGPDTQYF. The DNA for the CDR3 is TGTGCCAGCAGCTTGGTGGGAGCGGGGGGGCCAGATACGCAGTATTTT.

This chain joins TRBV28 and TRBJ2-6; 13 nucleotides line up with TRBD2. In germline, CDR1 is MDHEN, CDR2 SYDVKM. V gave up 1 base and J gave up 0 bases; unmatched junction bases: 12. The CDR3 is 22 amino acids. CDR3 sequence: CASSLSLVPGLAGNSGANVLTF. The CDR3 coding sequence is TGTGCCAGCAGTTTATCCTTAGTCCCGGGACTAGCGGGGAACTCTGGGGCCAACGTCCTGACTTTC.

This clone was seen only once. The genes are TRBV4-1 and TRBJ2-7; 9 bases align to TRBD1. Germline CDR1 and CDR2: MGHRA and YSYEKL. This CDR3 has 15 amino acids. Trimming took 4 bases from V and 5 from J; bases not matched to a gene: 9. The CDR3 DNA follows: TGCGCCAGCAGCCGAACAGGGGGCGAGAAGAACGAGCAGTACTTC. This translates into CASSRTGGEKNEQYF.

The chain joins TRBV19 to TRBJ2-6, with unresolved D. V was trimmed by 6 bases and J by 3 bases, leaving 6 bases between them. This CDR3 is 13 amino acids long. Per germline, CDR1 LNHDA and CDR2 SQIVND (reference sequence). This CDR3 reads CASRVGGANVLTF. CDR3 nucleotide sequence: TGTGCCAGTAGAGTCGGTGGGGCCAACGTCCTGACTTTC. Drawing the rest from reference TRBV19 and TRBJ2-6, the complete variable domain is DGGITQSPKYLFRKEGQNVTLSCEQNLNHDAMYWYRQDPGQGLRLIYYSQIVNDFQKGDIAEGYSVSREKKESFPLTVTSAQKNPTAFYLCASRVGGANVLTFGAGSRLTVL.

The chain joins TRBV6-5 to TRBJ2-1; 11 positions agree with TRBD2. Germline CDR1 reads MNHEY; CDR2 reads SVGAGI. V trimming: 4 bases; J trimming: 9 bases; junction bases outside the gene matches: 5. CDR3 length: 14 residues. The CDR3 here is CASSSLAGGGEQFF. The CDR3 DNA reads TGTGCCAGCAGTTCCCTAGCGGGGGGTGGTGAGCAGTTCTTC.

V gene TRBV5-6 combines with J gene TRBJ2-2; D is possibly TRBD1 or TRBD2 (6 bases each). This CDR3 region has 14 residues. V shed 5 bases and J shed 3 bases, with 11 bases lying between them. Per the germline V gene, CDR1 is SGHDT and CDR2 is YYEEEE. Here the CDR3 DNA reads TGTGCCAGCAGAGGGGGGTCATACACCGGGGAGCTGTTTTTT. As protein: CASRGGSYTGELFF. Looking up the rest from reference TRBV5-6 and TRBJ2-2 gives the full variable domain: DAGVTQSPTHLIKTRGQQVTLRCSPKSGHDTVSWYQQALGQGPQFIFQYYEEEERQRGNFPDRFSGHQFPNYSSELNVNALLLGDSALYLCASRGGSYTGELFFGEGSRLTVL.

The rearrangement joins TRBV24-1 to TRBJ1-4; 9 bases align to TRBD1. CDR1 and CDR2 (germline): KGHDR, SFDVKD. V gave up 3 bases and J gave up 6 bases; unmatched junction bases: 7. The CDR3 is made up of 16 amino acids. CDR3 loop: CATSDHTGGTHEKLFF. DNA of the CDR3: TGTGCCACCAGTGATCACACAGGGGGCACTCATGAAAAACTGTTTTTT.

This clone showed up just a few times. The chain links TRBV27 to TRBJ2-7; 8 bases fit TRBD2. CDR1 MNHEY and CDR2 SMNVEV come from the germline V gene (reference sequence). The CDR3 sequence is 14 residues long. J lost 5 bases, V lost 6 bases, and 9 bases had no gene match. The CDR3, as DNA: TGTGCCAGCAGGGGCGGGGGGCTAACCCACGAGCAGTACTTC. Translating it yields CASRGGGLTHEQYF.

The J gene is TRBJ2-7, the V gene TRBV29-1; the D gene is possibly TRBD2 (6 bases). CDR1 and CDR2 (germline): SQVTM, ANQGSEA. The CDR3 is 12 amino acids. V lost 7 bases, J lost 2 bases, and 12 bases lay in between. The CDR3 nucleotides are TGCAGCGGGGGAGGTAGCACCTACGAGCAGTACTTC. It translates to CSGGGSTYEQYF.

The chain is built from TRBV27 and TRBJ2-3; 12 nucleotides align to TRBD2. After removal of 6 bases from V and 1 base from J, the junction contained 2 bases not matched to a gene. This CDR3 contains 15 residues. Germline V gene sequence: CDR1 MNHEY, CDR2 SMNVEV (reference sequence). CDR3 region: CASRRLAGGTDTQYF. The CDR3 DNA reads TGTGCCAGCAGAAGACTAGCGGGGGGCACAGATACGCAGTATTTT.

With regard to this clone: One end of the junction is discordant with germline, which a read error may explain. The chain has TRBV19 and TRBJ1-6; 8 positions agree with TRBD1. The CDR3 sequence is 15 residues long. From germline, CDR1 is LNHDA and CDR2 SQIVND (reference sequence). The CDR3 loop is CASRIADRDNSPLHF. CDR3 DNA: TGTGCCAGTAGGATAGCGGACAGGGATAATTCACCCCTCCACTTT.

The genes are TRBV5-1 and TRBJ1-4; possible D gene TRBD1, 6 bases. The ends were cut back, 1 base at V and 8 bases at J, with 18 bases in the middle. Germline loops: CDR1 SGHRS, CDR2 YFSETQ. The CDR3 sequence is 16 residues long. The CDR3 bases are TGCGCCAGCAGCTTGTTGGGGGGGGCCCGCAACGAAAAACTGTTTTTT. This sequence encodes CASSLLGGARNEKLFF.

V usage is TRBV19 and J usage is TRBJ1-6, with D possibly TRBD1 on 6 matching bases. Deletions cut 6 bases from V and 0 bases from J, with 12 bases between. The CDR3 runs to 16 residues. CDR1 LNHDA and CDR2 SQIVND come from the germline V gene (reference sequence). Here the CDR3 DNA reads TGTGCCAGTAGCTCGACAGGCCTCTCCTATAATTCACCCCTCCACTTT. It codes for CASSSTGLSYNSPLHF. The whole variable domain, remainder taken from reference TRBV19 and TRBJ1-6, is DGGITQSPKYLFRKEGQNVTLSCEQNLNHDAMYWYRQDPGQGLRLIYYSQIVNDFQKGDIAEGYSVSREKKESFPLTVTSAQKNPTAFYLCASSSTGLSYNSPLHFGNGTRLTVT.

The chain uses TRBV5-4 and TRBJ1-3; D is uncertain. This CDR3 comprises 13 residues. CDR1 and CDR2 (germline): SGHNT, YYREEE (reference sequence). V was shortened by 3 bases and J by 4 bases, with 8 bases between the two germline ends. The CDR3 loop is CASSYTRGNTIYF. For the CDR3, the DNA is TGTGCCAGCAGCTACACCAGGGGAAACACCATATATTTT.

V is TRBV5-8 and J is TRBJ1-1; D gene ambiguous. The CDR3 spans 15 residues. The germline V and J ends were trimmed by 0 bases and 5 bases, with 14 bases remaining between them. Germline assignment: CDR1 SGHTS and CDR2 YDEGEE. CDR3 sequence reads: CASSLAISVGTEAFF. The CDR3, as DNA: TGTGCCAGCAGCTTGGCGATCAGCGTGGGTACTGAAGCTTTCTTT.

This chain links TRBV18 with TRBJ2-3, with a tentative D call TRBD1 (5 bases). The CDR3 loop spans 14 amino acids. Trimming removed 2 bases from V and 2 bases from J, with 8 bases in between. Germline CDR1 KGHSH, CDR2 LQKENI. CDR3 DNA: TGTGCCAGCTCACCAAGACAGATCACAGATACGCAGTATTTT. Translation: CASSPRQITDTQYF.

The chain is built from TRBV28 and TRBJ2-7; possible D gene TRBD2, 5 bases. The CDR3 is 15 amino acids. Germline V lookup: CDR1 MDHEN, CDR2 SYDVKM. V shed 5 bases and J shed 2 bases, with 16 bases lying between them. CDR3 nucleotides: TGTGCCAGCAGTGACGCCGGGGAGAGAACCTACGAGCAGTACTTC. It specifies CASSDAGERTYEQYF. Supplemented by reference TRBV28 and TRBJ2-7, the full variable domain reads DVKVTQSSRYLVKRTGEKVFLECVQDMDHENMFWYRQDPGLGLRLIYFSYDVKMKEKGDIPEGYSVSREKKERFSLILESASTNQTSMYLCASSDAGERTYEQYFGPGTRLTVT.

The chain uses TRBV7-6 and TRBJ2-3; no firm D call. The CDR3 runs to 15 residues. CDR1 is SGHVS and CDR2 is FNYEAQ in the germline V gene. V was clipped by 0 bases and J by 3 bases, with 10 bases between them. CDR3 sequence (DNA): TGTGCCAGCAGCTTAGCTTCAGCTCTAACAGATACGCAGTATTTT. Protein product: CASSLASALTDTQYF.

This clone was picked up one time. This rearrangement joins TRBV2 to TRBJ2-7, with D hard to call. Trimming took off 6 bases at V and 5 bases at J, with 8 bases between the two ends. Looked up from germline, CDR1 is SNHLY and CDR2 is FYNNEI. The CDR3 extends over 11 amino acids. The CDR3: CASSTRDEQYF. The CDR3 DNA sequence: TGTGCCAGCAGCACAAGGGACGAGCAGTACTTC. The variable domain in full, completed from reference TRBV2 and TRBJ2-7, reads EPEVTQTPSHQVTQMGQEVILRCVPISNHLYFYWYRQILGQKVEFLVSFYNNEISEKSEIFDDQFSVERPDGSNFTLKIRSTKLEDSAMYFCASSTRDEQYFGPGTRLTVT.

V usage is TRBV28 and J usage is TRBJ1-2; D gene ambiguous. The CDR3 loop spans 12 amino acids. The germline gives CDR1 MDHEN, CDR2 SYDVKM. V shed 2 bases and J shed 8 bases, with 9 bases lying between them. DNA of the CDR3: TGTGCCAGCAGTTTACGGCGTGAGGGCTACACCTTC. Translated, it gives CASSLRREGYTF.

The chain is built from TRBV5-8 and TRBJ2-1; 8 bases align to TRBD2. Per germline, CDR1 SGHTS and CDR2 YDEGEE. V trimming: 7 bases; J trimming: 2 bases; junction bases outside the gene matches: 5. There are 14 residues in the CDR3. CDR3 DNA sequence: TGTGCCAGCGCGGGGGGCCTCACCTACAATGAGCAGTTCTTC. Translation gives CASAGGLTYNEQFF.

This clone was counted a few times. The chain employs TRBV5-1 and TRBJ1-6, with D possibly matching TRBD1 (5 bases). Per the germline V gene, CDR1 is SGHRS and CDR2 is YFSETQ. This CDR3 has 15 residues. Trimming cost V 3 bases and J 7 bases, with 14 bases left between them. CDR3 sequence: CASSWGGDPNSPLHF. As DNA, the CDR3 is TGCGCCAGCAGCTGGGGCGGAGATCCCAATTCACCCCTCCACTTT.

This sequence joins TRBV7-9 and TRBJ1-2; unclear D gene. Germline values: CDR1 SEHNR, CDR2 FQNEAQ (reference sequence). The CDR3 contains 14 residues. With 1 base removed from V and 3 bases from J, the gap between germline ends came to 9 bases. The CDR3 protein is CASSLEAGYYGYTF. In DNA, the CDR3 is TGTGCCAGCAGCTTAGAGGCGGGGTACTATGGCTACACCTTC.

The chain joins TRBV4-1 to TRBJ1-5, with 7 bases aligning to TRBD1. Germline CDR1 MGHRA, CDR2 YSYEKL. Trimming cost V 0 bases and J 3 bases; bases outside gene matches: 5. The CDR3 spans 16 residues. The CDR3 DNA reads as TGCGCCAGCAGCCAAGACCGGGACAGAAACAATCAGCCCCAGCATTTT. It specifies CASSQDRDRNNQPQHF.

The chain employs TRBV7-3 and TRBJ2-1, with 8 bases that match TRBD1. Germline V CDR1 and CDR2: SGHTA, FQGTGA. J was trimmed by 3 bases and V by 3 bases; bases with no gene match: 4. The length of the CDR3 is 15 residues. CDR3 in DNA: TGTGCCAGCAGCTTGGGGGACAGGATCTACAATGAGCAGTTCTTC. Translating gives CASSLGDRIYNEQFF.

The V gene is TRBV5-6, the J gene TRBJ1-1; 7 positions match TRBD1. CDR3 length: 15 residues. V lost 7 bases, J lost 3 bases, and 12 bases stayed unmatched. Germline V lookup: CDR1 SGHDT, CDR2 YYEEEE. The CDR3 sequence is CASSPTGALDTEAFF. CDR3 nucleotides: TGTGCCAGCTCACCTACAGGGGCGCTAGACACTGAAGCTTTCTTT.